This TCR beta chain was identified in a study of T cell responses to AZD1222 COVID-19 vaccine. On this clone: Its specificity is not known.

The germline V and J ends were trimmed by 5 bases and 2 bases, with 14 bases remaining between them. The CDR3 consists of 15 residues. Germline CDR1 reads MNHEY; CDR2 reads SMNVEV (reference sequence). Findings and limits, study-wide: White British people made up most donors, females outnumbered males, and clonal diversity was possibly underestimated. After two AZD1222 doses, spike-specific TCR breadth and depth rose versus day 0.

It was second doses at about 4 or about 12 weeks that were pooled. Clones were sequenced by immunoSEQ multiplex PCR, and TCRdb holds only the in-frame ones, with some missing. This sample carries 78,000 or so clones, over 60% of them seen once, and the ten largest clones take less than 50%. The input for sequencing was peripheral blood, taken 28 days after the second AZD1222 dose. The TCR was taken from an adult who received the AZD1222 COVID-19 vaccine. V gene TRBV27 combines with J gene TRBJ2-3; maybe TRBD2 (5 bases). CDR3: CASSRWGDNTDTQYF. As DNA, the CDR3 is TGTGCCAGCAGTCGGTGGGGAGACAACACAGATACGCAGTATTTT.